The 8 T cell receptor beta chains given below trace back to one sample, sequenced in a study of blood T cell repertoires in COVID-19. TCRdb keeps only in-frame clones here, not all; method: immunoSEQ multiplex PCR. Here the sample spans about 140,000 clones, roughly 83% being singletons. The sample was PBMCs or T cells enriched from blood (not recorded which). The receptor source for this set is a man aged 35 to 55 with acute COVID-19.

The rearrangement links TRBV7-6 to TRBJ2-3; 12 bases map to TRBD2. Germline CDR1 reads SGHVS; CDR2 reads FNYEAQ. V was clipped by 1 base and J by 4 bases; unmatched bases: 3. CDR3 length equals 16 residues. The CDR3 region is CASSLVRLAGADTQYF. In DNA form, the CDR3 reads TGTGCCAGCAGCTTAGTTAGACTAGCGGGGGCAGATACGCAGTATTTT.

CDR3 sequence: CASSPLDRGTEAFF. CDR3 DNA: TGTGCCAGCAGTCCCCTCGACAGGGGAACTGAAGCTTTCTTT. The gene calls are TRBV27 and TRBJ1-1; 8 bases match TRBD1. The germline gives CDR1 MNHEY, CDR2 SMNVEV (reference sequence). The CDR3 totals 14 residues. With 5 bases clipped from V and 5 bases from J, the junction kept 7 bases outside the gene matches.

The V and J genes are TRBV6-4 and TRBJ2-1; 13 bases match TRBD2. This CDR3 is built from 15 residues. CDR1 and CDR2 from the germline V gene are MRHNA and SNTAGT. The junction had 4 bases not matched to a gene; V was cut back by 3 bases and J by 8 bases. The CDR3 sequence is CASSEGLAGVDEQFF. The DNA of the CDR3 is TGTGCCAGCAGTGAAGGACTAGCGGGAGTCGATGAGCAGTTCTTC.

This chain links TRBV5-1 with TRBJ2-3; D remains unclear. The V gene lost 0 bases and the J gene lost 0 bases, with 11 bases spanning the gap. The germline V gene has CDR1 SGHRS and CDR2 YFSETQ. This CDR3 spans 16 amino acids. CDR3 sequence: CASSLGDTPSTDTQYF. CDR3 DNA sequence: TGCGCCAGCAGCTTGGGAGATACCCCTAGCACAGATACGCAGTATTTT.

The J gene is TRBJ2-5, the V gene TRBV12-5; D gene unclear. This CDR3 is built from 12 residues. Germline loops: CDR1 LGHNT, CDR2 FRNRAP. V lost 5 bases to trimming and J lost 4 bases, with 8 bases between them. The CDR3 DNA reads as TGTGCTAGTGGTCTCTCCCGAGAGACCCAGTACTTC. It yields the protein CASGLSRETQYF.

V is TRBV5-6 and J is TRBJ1-2; unclear D gene. The germline CDR1 and CDR2 sequences are SGHDT and YYEEEE. V lost 1 base to trimming and J lost 6 bases, with 10 bases between them. This CDR3 comprises 13 residues. In DNA form, the CDR3 reads TGTGCCAGCAGCTTGAACGGGGTAGATGGCTACACCTTC. The encoded protein is CASSLNGVDGYTF.

The V and J genes are TRBV11-2 and TRBJ2-2; 8 bases align to TRBD2. V was clipped by 4 bases and J by 3 bases; unmatched bases: 4. Germline CDR1 and CDR2: SGHAT and FQNNGV. This CDR3 comprises 15 residues. The CDR3 here is CASSSGTRDTGELFF. CDR3 bases: TGTGCCAGCAGCTCGGGGACTAGGGACACCGGGGAGCTGTTTTTT.

The rearrangement joins TRBV19 to TRBJ2-3; TRBD2 matches 9 bases. The CDR3 loop spans 16 amino acids. Germline loops: CDR1 LNHDA, CDR2 SQIVND (reference sequence). J gave up 1 base and V 3 bases, and 5 bases lay outside the gene matches. The CDR3 loop reads CASSIAGGSGTDTQYF. The CDR3 DNA follows: TGTGCCAGTAGTATCGCGGGGGGGAGCGGCACAGATACGCAGTATTTT.